A single sample gave rise to the 32 T cell receptor beta chains below, sequenced in a study of cytomegalovirus exposure and HLA in healthy donors. PCR primers comprised 60 Vbeta and 13 Jbeta primers. Sequencing used immunoSEQ multiplex PCR; TCRdb keeps in-frame clones, though not all of them. The sample lists approximately 53,000 clones, around 70% occurring once. What was sequenced was PBMCs. Receptors were obtained from a woman aged 45-65 years in good health and CMV-seronegative.

This clone was seen a few times. The V gene is TRBV29-1, the J gene TRBJ1-1; D is unclear. V was clipped by 7 bases and J by 2 bases, with 17 bases between them. There are 14 residues in the CDR3. Germline CDR1 is SQVTM and CDR2 is ANQGSEA. The CDR3 reads CSANTHTLNTEAFF. DNA for the CDR3: TGCAGCGCGAATACTCATACTCTTAACACTGAAGCTTTCTTT.

This clone was counted once. This rearrangement joins TRBV4-3 to TRBJ2-1; 8 positions match TRBD2. V shed 4 bases and J 7 bases; nucleotides not matched to a gene: 9. The germline V gene has CDR1 LGHNA and CDR2 YSLEER. The CDR3 covers 15 residues. CDR3 sequence: CASSPFLGGGNEQFF. The CDR3 nucleotides read TGCGCCAGCAGCCCGTTCCTCGGGGGGGGGAATGAGCAGTTCTTC.

The DNA of the CDR3 is TGTGCCACCAGCAGGGGCCCGGCGGGGGGGATAAATGAGCAGTTCTTC. It encodes CATSRGPAGGINEQFF. The genes are TRBV15 and TRBJ2-1, with TRBD2 matching over 9 bases. The V segment lost 3 bases and the J segment 7 bases; nucleotides outside the gene matches: 10. This CDR3 comprises 16 residues. Germline V CDR1 and CDR2: LNHNV, YYDKDF (reference sequence).

In this sample, this clone turned up a few times. The chain combines TRBV30 with TRBJ1-2; D might be TRBD1 (6 bases). Germline CDR1 and CDR2: GTSNPN and SVGIG (reference sequence). Trimming pared 7 bases from V and 8 bases from J, leaving 20 bases between. The CDR3 totals 13 residues. The chain's CDR3 is CASLTGGAEGYTF. The CDR3 nucleotides read TGTGCCTCGCTAACGGGGGGCGCTGAAGGCTACACCTTC.

In its sample, this clone was seen once. The genes are TRBV14 and TRBJ1-2, with TRBD1 as a possible D gene (6 bases). The germline gives CDR1 SGHDN, CDR2 FVKESK. Deletions cut 0 bases from V and 5 bases from J, with 10 bases between. The CDR3 totals 14 residues. This chain's CDR3 is CASSQDIQGYGYTF. Here the CDR3 DNA reads TGTGCCAGCAGCCAAGATATCCAGGGGTATGGCTACACCTTC.

The V and J genes are TRBV19 and TRBJ1-6; no definite D call. Looked up from germline, CDR1 is LNHDA and CDR2 is SQIVND (reference sequence). The CDR3 spans 15 residues. Trimming cost V 2 bases and J 7 bases, with 12 bases left between them. CDR3 residues: CASSISSSGNSPLHF. The CDR3 DNA sequence: TGTGCCAGTAGTATAAGTTCGTCGGGGAATTCACCCCTCCACTTT.

This chain uses TRBV15 with TRBJ1-1; 10 nucleotides align to TRBD1. From germline, CDR1 is LNHNV and CDR2 YYDKDF (reference sequence). The CDR3 extends over 16 amino acids. Unmatched junction bases numbered 6, after V lost 1 base and J lost 4 bases. Written as DNA, the CDR3 is TGTGCCACCAGCAGAGGAGACAGGGGGCTCGCCACTGAAGCTTTCTTT. Translating it yields CATSRGDRGLATEAFF.

The chain couples TRBV7-2 to TRBJ2-1; D gene unclear. The CDR3 consists of 11 residues. The V end lost 1 base, the J end lost 10 bases, and 5 bases lay between the germline ends. The V gene's germline CDR1 is SGHTA and CDR2 FQGNSA. CDR3 DNA sequence: TGTGCCAGCAGCTTAGTCCGGGAGCAGTTCTTC. Protein product: CASSLVREQFF.

CDR3 DNA: TGTGCCAGCAGCCCCAACACAGATACGCAGTATTTT. Translated: CASSPNTDTQYF. This chain connects TRBV7-8 to TRBJ2-3; no clear D gene. CDR1 and CDR2 (germline): SGHVS, FQNEAQ. The V end lost 5 bases, the J end lost 2 bases, and 5 bases lay between the germline ends. The length of the CDR3 is 12 residues. The full variable domain, completed using reference TRBV7-8 and TRBJ2-3, is GAGVSQSPRYKVAKRGQDVALRCDPISGHVSLFWYQQALGQGPEFLTYFQNEAQLDKSGLPSDRFFAERPEGSVSTLKIQRTQQEDSAVYLCASSPNTDTQYFGPGTRLTVL.

CDR3 DNA sequence: TGTGCCAGCAGCCCTATGCGTGACACAGATACGCAGTATTTT. Encoded protein: CASSPMRDTDTQYF. This chain links TRBV27 with TRBJ2-3; D is unclear. CDR3 length: 14 residues. The V gene lost 6 bases and the J gene lost 2 bases, with 12 bases spanning the gap. The germline V gene encodes CDR1 MNHEY and CDR2 SMNVEV (reference sequence).

This chain joins TRBV1 and TRBJ2-5; the table's D call of TRBD2 was not tested on the DNA. TRBV1 is a recognized pseudogene. The CDR3 loop spans 19 amino acids. The CDR3 region has the DNA TGCACCAGCAGCCAAGAAGTAAGCGGGAGGGCCGGGGGTATAGAGACCCAGTACTTC. Amino acid sequence: CTSSQEVSGRAGGIETQYF.

This chain links TRBV18 with TRBJ1-1; 9 nucleotides line up with TRBD1. The germline V gene encodes CDR1 KGHSH and CDR2 LQKENI. The junction had 0 bases not matched to a gene; V was cut back by 3 bases and J by 4 bases. The CDR3 is made up of 13 amino acids. The CDR3 DNA reads TGTGCCAGCTCACCGGACAGGGGCACTGAAGCTTTCTTT. It codes for CASSPDRGTEAFF.

The V and J genes are TRBV7-2 and TRBJ1-4; 7 nucleotides agree with TRBD1. The CDR3 covers 15 residues. The V gene end was trimmed by 5 bases and the J gene end by 4 bases; junction bases not matched to a gene: 7. Germline CDR1 is SGHTA and CDR2 is FQGNSA. DNA of the CDR3: TGTGCCAGCAGCCGACAGGGCACAGATAATGAAAAACTGTTTTTT. Encoded protein: CASSRQGTDNEKLFF.

The chain links TRBV6-5 to TRBJ2-7; TRBD1 aligns across 9 bases. This CDR3 is built from 14 residues. With 6 bases clipped from V and 0 bases from J, the junction kept 3 bases outside the gene matches. Germline CDR1 MNHEY, CDR2 SVGAGI. CDR3 region: CASSRTGDSYEQYF. The CDR3 DNA follows: TGTGCCAGCAGCCGGACAGGGGACTCCTACGAGCAGTACTTC.

The sample holds one count of this clone. The rearrangement links TRBV9 to TRBJ2-5, with TRBD2 identical over 10 bases. Germline V gene lookup returns CDR1 SGDLS and CDR2 YYNGEE. The CDR3 spans 15 residues. Trimming removed 1 base from V and 1 base from J; junction bases left unmatched: 1. CDR3 sequence reads: CASSVTSGVQETQYF. Written as DNA, the CDR3 is TGTGCCAGCAGCGTAACTAGCGGGGTCCAAGAGACCCAGTACTTC.

V usage is TRBV18 and J usage is TRBJ1-2; D call uncertain. The V end lost 2 bases, the J end lost 8 bases, and 12 bases lay between the germline ends. The CDR3 is made up of 13 amino acids. Germline lookup yields CDR1 KGHSH and CDR2 LQKENI. CDR3 nucleotide sequence: TGTGCCAGCTCACCAGGTACCTTTGAGGGCTACACCTTC. Its protein is CASSPGTFEGYTF.

V usage is TRBV19 and J usage is TRBJ1-6; 7 nucleotides agree with TRBD1. The length of the CDR3 is 15 residues. Unmatched junction bases numbered 5, after V lost 7 bases and J lost 2 bases. The V gene's germline CDR1 is LNHDA and CDR2 SQIVND (reference sequence). CDR3 residues: CASNQGGTYNSPLHF. The CDR3 DNA follows: TGTGCCAGTAATCAAGGGGGCACCTATAATTCACCCCTCCACTTT.

Here the CDR3 reads CASSLGGPRSSYNEQFF. In DNA form, the CDR3 reads TGCGCCAGCAGCTTGGGGGGGCCTAGGAGCTCCTACAATGAGCAGTTCTTC. The chain joins TRBV5-1 to TRBJ2-1; TRBD1 is a possible D gene (6 bases). This CDR3 has 17 residues. Germline V gene lookup returns CDR1 SGHRS and CDR2 YFSETQ. V dropped 0 bases and J dropped 0 bases, with 13 bases sitting between them.

The rearrangement joins TRBV19 to TRBJ2-1, with 12 bases that match TRBD2. This CDR3 is built from 15 residues. Per germline, CDR1 LNHDA and CDR2 SQIVND (reference sequence). V shed 3 bases, J shed 10 bases, and the junction held 7 bases outside the gene matches. The CDR3 DNA follows: TGTGCCAGTAGTATGACTAGCGGGAGTTATAGCGAGCAGTTCTTC. Translating gives CASSMTSGSYSEQFF.

This clone was seen a handful of times. The V and J genes are TRBV27 and TRBJ2-3, with D possibly matching TRBD1 (6 bases). The V and J ends lost 5 bases and 4 bases respectively, with 16 bases between them. The CDR3 runs to 15 residues. The germline V gene has CDR1 MNHEY and CDR2 SMNVEV (reference sequence). CDR3 amino acids: CASSPSGQLADTQYF. The CDR3 DNA follows: TGTGCCAGCAGTCCGTCGGGACAACTCGCAGATACGCAGTATTTT.

J is TRBJ2-2 and V is TRBV7-8; weak D call: TRBD2 (6 bases). CDR1 and CDR2 (germline): SGHVS, FQNEAQ. The CDR3 is 16 amino acids. V was clipped by 0 bases and J by 0 bases, with 8 bases between them. The CDR3: CASSLAWDSNTGELFF. The CDR3 nucleotides read TGTGCCAGCAGCTTAGCGTGGGACTCGAACACCGGGGAGCTGTTTTTT.

This chain connects TRBV5-6 to TRBJ1-2; D is perhaps TRBD1 (6 bases). Between the trimmed V and J ends, which lost 4 bases and 2 bases, there was a span of 12 bases. Germline-derived CDR1 and CDR2 are SGHDT and YYEEEE. CDR3 length equals 14 residues. CDR3 loop: CASSLDSGNYGYTF. CDR3 in DNA: TGTGCCAGCAGCCTGGACAGCGGAAACTATGGCTACACCTTC.

This rearrangement joins TRBV7-6 to TRBJ1-2; weak D call: TRBD1 (6 bases). Germline-derived CDR1 and CDR2 are SGHVS and FNYEAQ. With 1 base removed from V and 2 bases from J, the gap between germline ends came to 11 bases. This CDR3 comprises 15 residues. As DNA, the CDR3 is TGTGCCAGCAGCTTAGAGCGGGGGGCGAACTATGGCTACACCTTC. This encodes CASSLERGANYGYTF.

The rearrangement joins TRBV4-3 to TRBJ1-1, with 12 nucleotides matching TRBD1. Germline CDR1 and CDR2: LGHNA and YSLEER. V shed 1 base and J 7 bases; nucleotides not matched to a gene: 7. This CDR3 has 16 amino acids. CDR3 DNA sequence: TGCGCCAGCAGCCAAGGACCGGGACAGGGGGCGAATGAAGCTTTCTTT. Translation: CASSQGPGQGANEAFF.

In this sample, this clone turned up once. V gene TRBV7-3 combines with J gene TRBJ2-1; 9 nucleotides agree with TRBD2. Per germline, CDR1 SGHTA and CDR2 FQGTGA. The CDR3 length is 15 residues. Trimming took 6 bases from V and 0 from J; bases not matched to a gene: 3. In DNA form, the CDR3 reads TGTGCCAGCAGTTCTAGCGGGAACTCCTACAATGAGCAGTTCTTC. This encodes CASSSSGNSYNEQFF.

The chain has TRBV6-6 and TRBJ2-3, with D tentatively TRBD1 (8 bases). The length of the CDR3 is 13 residues. Trimming stripped 7 bases from V and 6 bases from J, with 14 bases between. Germline CDR1 is MNHNY and CDR2 is SVGAGI (reference sequence). As DNA, the CDR3 is TGTGCCAGCAATACAGGGGGGGGTGATACGCAGTATTTT. Protein sequence: CASNTGGGDTQYF.

The V call is TRBV18, the J call TRBJ1-2; D is unresolved. The V and J ends lost 2 bases and 4 bases respectively, with 11 bases between them. CDR3 length: 14 amino acids. The germline V gene has CDR1 KGHSH and CDR2 LQKENI. The DNA of the CDR3 is TGTGCCAGCTCACCAGGGAGCTCCGGCTATGGCTACACCTTC. It yields the protein CASSPGSSGYGYTF.

The chain combines TRBV7-3 with TRBJ2-3, with 9 bases matching TRBD2. Germline trimming cut 2 bases from V and 1 base from J; bases unmatched to any gene: 4. CDR3 size: 16 residues. Looked up from germline, CDR1 is SGHTA and CDR2 is FQGTGA. CDR3 nucleotides: TGTGCCAGCAGCTTAGTCCAGCGGGGGGGCACAGATACGCAGTATTTT. Translating gives CASSLVQRGGTDTQYF.

The rearrangement links TRBV30 to TRBJ1-6; the D gene is possibly TRBD1 (5 bases). V lost 2 bases to trimming and J lost 7 bases, with 9 bases between them. This CDR3 spans 13 amino acids. Germline values: CDR1 GTSNPN, CDR2 SVGIG (reference sequence). For the CDR3, the DNA is TGTGCCTGGAGTCCACGGGGGAATTCACCCCTCCACTTT. The encoded protein is CAWSPRGNSPLHF.

The CDR3 DNA reads as TGTGCCAGCAGCCGCGGACAAGGAGAGACCCAGTACTTC. It specifies CASSRGQGETQYF. This sequence joins TRBV28 and TRBJ2-5; D perhaps matches TRBD1 (5 bases). The germline V gene has CDR1 MDHEN and CDR2 SYDVKM. V was shortened by 6 bases and J by 4 bases, with 12 bases between the two germline ends. The CDR3 has 13 residues.

In its sample, this clone was seen once. The rearrangement links TRBV28 to TRBJ2-4; weak D call: TRBD2 (6 bases). Germline V gene sequence: CDR1 MDHEN, CDR2 SYDVKM. This CDR3 comprises 12 residues. Trimming cost V 6 bases and J 3 bases, with 6 bases left between them. CDR3: CASRGGKNIQYF. The CDR3 DNA follows: TGTGCCAGCAGGGGGGGCAAAAACATTCAGTACTTC. The full variable domain, with the rest looked up from reference TRBV28 and TRBJ2-4, is DVKVTQSSRYLVKRTGEKVFLECVQDMDHENMFWYRQDPGLGLRLIYFSYDVKMKEKGDIPEGYSVSREKKERFSLILESASTNQTSMYLCASRGGKNIQYFGAGTRLSVL.

Concerning this clone itself: The same CDR3 also results from other DNA sequences found in this sample. This rearrangement joins TRBV7-2 to TRBJ1-3; tentative D call: TRBD1 (6 bases). Germline V gene lookup returns CDR1 SGHTA and CDR2 FQGNSA. V was cut by 3 bases and J by 3 bases, with 12 bases left in between. The CDR3 runs to 15 residues. The CDR3 spells CASSLTGLSGNTIYF. Here the CDR3 DNA reads TGTGCCAGCAGCTTGACAGGCTTGAGTGGAAACACCATATATTTT.